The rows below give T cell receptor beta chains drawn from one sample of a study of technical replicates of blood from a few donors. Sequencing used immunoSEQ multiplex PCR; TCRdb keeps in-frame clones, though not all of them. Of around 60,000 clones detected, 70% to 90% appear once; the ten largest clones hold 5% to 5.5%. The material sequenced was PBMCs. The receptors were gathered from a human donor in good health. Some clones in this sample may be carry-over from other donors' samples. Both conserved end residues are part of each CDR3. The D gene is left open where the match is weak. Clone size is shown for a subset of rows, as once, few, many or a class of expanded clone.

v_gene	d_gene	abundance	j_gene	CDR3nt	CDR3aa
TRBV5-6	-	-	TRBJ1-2	TGTGCCAGCAGCTACCGTACAGGAACACCCTATGGCTACACCTTC	CASSYRTGTPYGYTF
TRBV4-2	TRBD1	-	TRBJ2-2	TGTGCCAGCAGCCAAAGGGGGCTCCCCGGAGGGGAGCTGTTTTTT	CASSQRGLPGGELFF
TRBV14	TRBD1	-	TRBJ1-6	TGTGCCAGCAGACACGGGACAGTTAATTCACCCCTCCACTTT	CASRHGTVNSPLHF
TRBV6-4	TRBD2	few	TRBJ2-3	TGTGCCAGCAGTGGGACTAGCGGGGCAGATACGCAGTATTTT	CASSGTSGADTQYF
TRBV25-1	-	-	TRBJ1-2	TGTGCCAGCAGTGAATCGTTGGGCCTTAACTATGGCTACACCTTC	CASSESLGLNYGYTF
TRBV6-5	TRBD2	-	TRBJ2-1	TGTGCCAGCAGTTACGCCAGCGGGAGACGCAATGAGCAGTTCTTC	CASSYASGRRNEQFF
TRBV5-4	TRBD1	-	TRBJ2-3	TGTGCCAGCAGCTTGGGCCAGACAGGGGGGGATTTT	CASSLGQTGGDF
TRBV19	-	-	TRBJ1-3	TGTGCCAGTAGCCAGCCCCGGGGGTCAAGCTCTGGAAACACCATATATTTT	CASSQPRGSSSGNTIYF
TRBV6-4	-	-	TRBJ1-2	TGTGCCAGCAGTGATACCGGCCAGGTCCTATCTGGCTACACCTTC	CASSDTGQVLSGYTF
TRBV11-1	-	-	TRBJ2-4	TGTGCCAGCAGCTTAGCGAGATCAAACATTCAGTACTTC	CASSLARSNIQYF
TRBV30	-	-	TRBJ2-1	TGTGCCTGGAGTGCTAGTGCTAGCAATGAGCAGTTCTTC	CAWSASASNEQFF
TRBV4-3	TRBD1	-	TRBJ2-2	TGCGCCAGCAGCCAAGACAGGGGGGGGGAGCTGTTTTTT	CASSQDRGGELFF
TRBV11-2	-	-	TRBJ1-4	TGTGCCAGCAGCTTAGCCCGGGATGAAAAACTGTTTTTT	CASSLARDEKLFF
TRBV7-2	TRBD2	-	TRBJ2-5	TGTGCCAGCAGCTTAGGGGGAGGGCAAGAGACCCAGTACTTC	CASSLGGGQETQYF
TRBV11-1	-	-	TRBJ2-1	TGTGCCAGCAGCTTAGTACTAGGGGGTTACAATGAGCAGTTCTTC	CASSLVLGGYNEQFF
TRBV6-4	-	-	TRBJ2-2	TGTGCCAGCAGTGACCTCGGCACCGGGGAGCTGTTTTTT	CASSDLGTGELFF
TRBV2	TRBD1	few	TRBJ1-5	TGTGCCAGCACCATAGGGACAGGGGGCGGTCAGCCCCAGCATTTT	CASTIGTGGGQPQHF
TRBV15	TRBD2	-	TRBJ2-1	TGTGCCACCAGCAGAGGGGTTTCAGCGGGAGGGAACAATGAGCAGTTCTTC	CATSRGVSAGGNNEQFF
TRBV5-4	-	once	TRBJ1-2	TGTGCCAGCAGATCGGACTCTAACTATGGCTACACCTTC	CASRSDSNYGYTF
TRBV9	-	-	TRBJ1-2	TGTGCCAGCACCGTCGGGGAGGTCCTCTATGGCTACACCTTC	CASTVGEVLYGYTF
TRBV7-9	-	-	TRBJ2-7	TGTGCCAGCAGTGGTCGACTTACCTACGAGCAGTACTTC	CASSGRLTYEQYF
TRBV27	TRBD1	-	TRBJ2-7	TGTGCCAGCAGTCCCGTGGGACAGTCTACCTCCTACGAGCAGTACTTC	CASSPVGQSTSYEQYF
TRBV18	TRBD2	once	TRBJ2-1	TGTGCCAGCTCACCTCGGACTAGCGGGATTAAGTGGAATGAGCAGTTCTTC	CASSPRTSGIKWNEQFF
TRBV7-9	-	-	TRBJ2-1	TGTGCCAGCAGCTTTGGGGCGAGCTCCTACAATGAGCAGTTCTTC	CASSFGASSYNEQFF
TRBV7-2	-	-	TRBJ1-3	TGTGCCAGCAGCCCCAGCGGGACACTTGGCTCTGGAAACACCATATATTTT	CASSPSGTLGSGNTIYF
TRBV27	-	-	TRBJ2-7	TGTGCCAGCAGTTTAATCCAGAACACCTACGAGCAGTACTTC	CASSLIQNTYEQYF
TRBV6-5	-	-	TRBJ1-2	TGTGCCAGCAGGTCTCCCCCCCTCTATGGCTACACCTTC	CASRSPPLYGYTF
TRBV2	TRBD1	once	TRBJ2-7	TGTGCCAGCAGTGGACAGGGCTACGAGCAGTACTTC	CASSGQGYEQYF
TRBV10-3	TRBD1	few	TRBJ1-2	TGTGCCACCGGCACTGCAGGGGGGTATGGCTACACCTTC	CATGTAGGYGYTF
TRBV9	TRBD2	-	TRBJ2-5	TGTGCCAGCAGCGCTGGGACTAGCGGAGGACTACAAGAGACCCAGTACTTC	CASSAGTSGGLQETQYF